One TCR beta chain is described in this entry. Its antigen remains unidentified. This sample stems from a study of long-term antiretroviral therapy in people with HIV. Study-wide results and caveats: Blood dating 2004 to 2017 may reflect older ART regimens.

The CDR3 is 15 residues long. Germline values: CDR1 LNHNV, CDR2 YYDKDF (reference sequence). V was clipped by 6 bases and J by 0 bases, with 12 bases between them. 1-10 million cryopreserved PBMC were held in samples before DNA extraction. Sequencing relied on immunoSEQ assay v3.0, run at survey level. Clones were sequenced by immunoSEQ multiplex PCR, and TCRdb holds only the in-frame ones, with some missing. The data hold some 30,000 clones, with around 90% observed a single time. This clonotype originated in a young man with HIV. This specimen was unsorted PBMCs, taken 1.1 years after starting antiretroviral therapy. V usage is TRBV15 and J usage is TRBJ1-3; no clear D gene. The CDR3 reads CATRDLRFSGNTIYF. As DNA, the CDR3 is TGTGCCACCAGGGATTTAAGGTTCTCTGGAAACACCATATATTTT.